This TCR beta chain was obtained from a study of beta chain features in type 1 diabetes. This clone has only a few counts. Every bit of the isolated RNA underwent reverse transcription, so sequencing read expressed TCRB transcripts. This table comes from immunoSEQ multiplex PCR, and its TCRdb copy is limited to in-frame clones, with some not included. The profile shows roughly 370,000 clones, roughly 14% of them singletons. This TCR came from a man under 40 in good health. The sample taken for sequencing was naive CD4+ T cells from blood.

CDR3 bases: TGCGCCAGCAGCCAAGACCCAGCGGGAGCCAGGGGGGTATTTTTAGACATTCAGTACTTC. Residues: CASSQDPAGARGVFLDIQYF. The chain uses TRBV4-3 and TRBJ2-4, with a tentative D call TRBD2 (8 bases). V dropped 0 bases and J dropped 8 bases, with 29 bases sitting between them. CDR1 and CDR2 (germline): LGHNA, YSLEER. The CDR3 consists of 20 residues.